Listed here is a single T cell receptor (beta chain). This record belongs to a study of blood T cell repertoires in COVID-19. Produced via immunoSEQ multiplex PCR; TCRdb's table is partial and in-frame only. The repertoire holds roughly 180,000 clones, with roughly three quarters as singletons. The sequence derives from a man in his 60s who had been exposed to COVID-19. Material: PBMCs or T cells enriched from blood (not recorded which).

Here the CDR3 reads CASAGFGRPDGYTF. The CDR3 DNA is TGTGCAAGTGCCGGTTTCGGGAGACCGGATGGCTACACCTTC. The V gene is TRBV27, the J gene TRBJ1-2; no clear D. This CDR3 spans 14 amino acids. CDR1 is MNHEY, CDR2 SMNVEV, per germline (reference sequence).